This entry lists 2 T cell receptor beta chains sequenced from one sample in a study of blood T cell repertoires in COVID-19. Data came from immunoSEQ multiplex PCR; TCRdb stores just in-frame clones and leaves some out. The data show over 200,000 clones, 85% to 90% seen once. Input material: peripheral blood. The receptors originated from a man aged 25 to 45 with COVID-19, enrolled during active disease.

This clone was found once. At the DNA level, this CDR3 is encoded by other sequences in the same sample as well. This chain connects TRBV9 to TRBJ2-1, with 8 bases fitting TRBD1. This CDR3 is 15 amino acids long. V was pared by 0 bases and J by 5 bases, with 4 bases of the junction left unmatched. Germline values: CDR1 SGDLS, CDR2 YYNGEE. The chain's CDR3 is CASSVGQGPNNEQFF. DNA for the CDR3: TGTGCCAGCAGCGTAGGACAGGGGCCAAACAATGAGCAGTTCTTC.

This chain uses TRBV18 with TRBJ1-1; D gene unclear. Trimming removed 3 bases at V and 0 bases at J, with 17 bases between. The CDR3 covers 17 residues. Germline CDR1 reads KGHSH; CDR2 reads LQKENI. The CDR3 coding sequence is TGTGCCAGCTCACCGGGAGGTACGTCCGTCATGAACACTGAAGCTTTCTTT. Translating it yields CASSPGGTSVMNTEAFF.